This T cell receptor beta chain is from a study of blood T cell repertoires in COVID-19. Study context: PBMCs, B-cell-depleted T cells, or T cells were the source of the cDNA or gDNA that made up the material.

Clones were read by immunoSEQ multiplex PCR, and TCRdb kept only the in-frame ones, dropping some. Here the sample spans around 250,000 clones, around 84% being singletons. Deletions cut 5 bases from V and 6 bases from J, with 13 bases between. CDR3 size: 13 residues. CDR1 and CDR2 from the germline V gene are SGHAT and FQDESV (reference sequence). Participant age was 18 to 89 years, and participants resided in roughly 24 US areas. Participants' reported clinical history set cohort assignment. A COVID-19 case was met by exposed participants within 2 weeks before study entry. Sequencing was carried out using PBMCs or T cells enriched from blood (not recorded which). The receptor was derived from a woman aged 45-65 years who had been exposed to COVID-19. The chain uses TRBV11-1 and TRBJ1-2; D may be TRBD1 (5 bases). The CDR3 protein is CASSVRVSDGYTF. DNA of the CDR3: TGTGCCAGCAGCGTCAGGGTTTCTGATGGCTACACCTTC. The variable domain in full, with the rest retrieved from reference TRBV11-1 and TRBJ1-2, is EAEVAQSPRYKITEKSQAVAFWCDPISGHATLYWYRQILGQGPELLVQFQDESVVDDSQLPKDRFSAERLKGVDSTLKIQPAELGDSAMYLCASSVRVSDGYTFGSGTRLTVV.